These 10 T cell receptor beta chains originate from one sample sequenced in a study of early T cells in non-severe SARS-CoV-2 infection. TCRdb reanalysed the 5' RACE reads using MiXCR and keeps one entry per CDR3 protein. The table includes fewer than 120,000 distinct CDR3 sequences, around 13% detected once. Source: whole blood, taken at baseline. Receptor source: an adult who was a healthcare worker with PCR-confirmed SARS-CoV-2 infection or an uninfected control (not recorded which).

A word on this clonotype: Since a much larger clone is just one base distant, this may be a read error. The chain uses TRBV7-6 and TRBJ1-6; the match to TRBD1 covers 7 bases. Germline assignment: CDR1 SGHVS and CDR2 FNYEAQ. CDR3 length: 17 amino acids. The CDR3 is CVSSLAGLEGASSPLHF. DNA of the CDR3: TGTGTCAGCAGCTTAGCGGGTTTGGAGGGGGCGAGTTCACCCCTCCACTTT. Variable domain in full (rest from reference TRBV7-6 and TRBJ1-6): GAGVSQSPRYKVTKRGQDVALRCDPISGHVSLYWYRQALGQGPEFLTYFNYEAQQDKSGLPNDRFSAERPEGSISTLTIQRTEQRDSAMYRCVSSLAGLEGASSPLHFGNGTRLTVT.

This clonotype was seen more than once but under ten times. This chain uses TRBV19 with TRBJ2-1; no clear D. Germline V CDR1 and CDR2: LNHDA, SQIVND (reference sequence). V gave up 4 bases and J gave up 6 bases, with 13 bases separating them. There are 14 residues in the CDR3. The CDR3: CASSTASSPNEQFF. The CDR3 bases are TGTGCCAGTAGTACTGCGAGTAGTCCCAATGAGCAGTTCTTC. Full variable domain (remainder filled in from reference TRBV19 and TRBJ2-1): DGGITQSPKYLFRKEGQNVTLSCEQNLNHDAMYWYRQDPGQGLRLIYYSQIVNDFQKGDIAEGYSVSREKKESFPLTVTSAQKNPTAFYLCASSTASSPNEQFFGPGTRLTVL.

This clonotype was detected ten times or more. The chain combines TRBV12-3 or TRBV12-4 with TRBJ2-1; 7 positions agree with TRBD2. Trimming removed 3 bases from V and 2 bases from J; junction bases left unmatched: 4. This CDR3 is built from 15 residues. Here the CDR3 reads CASSLAGEPYNEQFF. The CDR3 coding sequence is TGTGCCAGCAGTTTGGCGGGAGAACCCTACAATGAGCAGTTCTTC.

This clonotype was counted only a few times. J is TRBJ1-6 and V is TRBV3-1; D gene ambiguous. The CDR3 totals 14 residues. Germline V CDR1 and CDR2: LGHDT, YNNKEL (reference sequence). The germline V and J ends were trimmed by 2 bases and 5 bases, with 7 bases remaining between them. The CDR3 bases are TGTGCCAGCAGCCAACATCGAGATAATTCACCCCTCCACTTT. Protein sequence: CASSQHRDNSPLHF.

This clonotype was seen only a few times. The rearrangement links TRBV3-1 to TRBJ2-1; D gene unclear. V lost 0 bases and J lost 7, with 7 bases in between. This CDR3 region has 13 residues. Germline-derived CDR1 and CDR2 are LGHDT and YNNKEL (reference sequence). Here the CDR3 reads CASSQDIRNEQFF. The CDR3 DNA is TGTGCCAGCAGCCAAGATATTCGGAATGAGCAGTTCTTC.

This clonotype has just a few counts. This chain uses TRBV6-1 with TRBJ2-5; perhaps D is TRBD1 or TRBD2 (5 bases each). Germline CDR1 MNHNS, CDR2 SASEGT. The V end was cut by 6 bases, the J end by 5 bases, with 19 bases between. The length of the CDR3 is 15 residues. CDR3 coding DNA: TGTGCCAGCAGAGATGGGACCAAGCATCGGGAGACCCAGTACTTC. Protein product: CASRDGTKHRETQYF.

J is TRBJ2-1 and V is TRBV7-9; D is unclear. Between the trimmed V and J ends, which lost 1 base and 12 bases, there was a span of 16 bases. Per the germline V gene, CDR1 is SEHNR and CDR2 is FQNEAQ (reference sequence). This CDR3 is built from 14 residues. DNA for the CDR3: TGTGCCAGCAGCTTAGAGGGCTGGCCCTCGGGGCAGTTCTTC. The encoded protein is CASSLEGWPSGQFF.

The sample holds a few counts of this clonotype. The chain links TRBV7-9 to TRBJ2-4, with a tentative D call TRBD1 (5 bases). The CDR3 contains 15 residues. The V gene's germline CDR1 is SEHNR and CDR2 FQNEAQ (reference sequence). Trimming took off 1 base at V and 0 bases at J, with 7 bases between the two ends. The CDR3 region is CASSLEGLAKNIQYF. The CDR3 region has the DNA TGTGCCAGCAGCTTAGAGGGGCTAGCCAAAAACATTCAGTACTTC. Full variable domain (missing parts from reference TRBV7-9 and TRBJ2-4): DTGVSQNPRHKITKRGQNVTFRCDPISEHNRLYWYRQTLGQGPEFLTYFQNEAQLEKSRLLSDRFSAERPKGSFSTLEIQRTEQGDSAMYLCASSLEGLAKNIQYFGAGTRLSVL.

The V and J genes are TRBV28 and TRBJ2-5; no clear D gene. The V end was cut by 4 bases, the J end by 5 bases, with 8 bases between. This CDR3 contains 12 residues. Germline V lookup: CDR1 MDHEN, CDR2 SYDVKM. In nucleotides, the CDR3 is TGTGCCAGCAGTTGGGGTAGTGAGACCCAGTACTTC. Its protein product is CASSWGSETQYF.

This clonotype has only a few counts. This sequence joins TRBV11-3 and TRBJ2-1, with 10 bases aligning to TRBD2. Trimming cost V 1 base and J 5 bases; bases outside gene matches: 2. CDR1 and CDR2 (germline): SGHNT, YENEEA. This CDR3 is built from 15 residues. CDR3 in amino acids: CASSLVAGGHNEQFF. Here the CDR3 DNA reads TGTGCCAGCAGCTTAGTAGCGGGAGGTCACAATGAGCAGTTCTTC.